The present T cell receptor (beta chain) was sequenced within a study of human T cells and chemical hapten exposure. Study details: Readings were taken at 6 days from patch tests that had applied 0.01% DPC to the upper back. Points from the study as a whole: No alteration of TCRs above 1 in 1000 frequency was seen with DPC sensitization.

The CDR3 runs to 14 residues. V shed 6 bases and J shed 1 base, with 14 bases lying between them. Germline assignment: CDR1 SQVTM and CDR2 ANQGSEA. Time point reported: pre-sensitization, week 0. Treatment in this sample: therapeutic diphenylcyclopropenone sensitization with weekly scalp DPC. From whole blood left unfractionated, total RNA was extracted. Many counts were recorded for this clonotype. The antigen is undetermined. The library labeled individual cDNA molecules by adding unique molecular identifiers to them. A single record per CDR3 protein comes from TCRdb applying MiXCR to the RACE reads. The data contain around 60,000 distinct CDR3 sequences, 6.5% to 8.5% of them singletons.

The sample here was whole blood, taken in connection with sensitization to the hapten diphenylcyclopropenone (DPC). The source of this sequence is a woman in her 30s with alopecia areata. Some clones in this sample may be carry-over from other donors' samples. V is TRBV29-1 and J is TRBJ2-3; D is possibly TRBD1 (5 bases). CDR3 amino acids: CSVTDGARTDTQYF. In DNA, the CDR3 is TGCAGCGTCACAGATGGGGCACGCACAGATACGCAGTATTTT.